This TCR beta chain was retrieved from a study of PD-L1 blockade in urothelial cancer. General study findings and limits: Where pretreatment blood TCR clonality fell below the median, better survival was predicted.

Notes on this clone: Its specificity is not known.

Per the germline V gene, CDR1 is SGDLS and CDR2 is YYNGEE. V lost 3 bases and J lost 3, with 13 bases in between. The CDR3 totals 14 residues. Time point in this sample: pretreatment peripheral blood. Measured with immunoSEQ multiplex PCR; TCRdb has only the in-frame clones, and not every one. The sample lists 86,000 or so clones, more than 75% occurring once. This TCR was sampled from a man aged 55 to 69 with urothelial cancer. The chain combines TRBV9 with TRBJ2-7, with a weak D call TRBD1 (5 bases). The source was PBMCs, collected around atezolizumab (anti-PD-L1) treatment. In nucleotides, the CDR3 is TGTGCCAGCAGCGCCTACAGGACCGACTACGAGCAGTACTTC. Its translation is CASSAYRTDYEQYF.